This TCR beta chain was found in a study of CXCR3-negative and CXCR3-positive naive CD8 T cells. The libraries of TRB cDNA were constructed through 5' RACE using UMI labels. TCRdb reprocessed the 5' RACE reads, keeping one entry per CDR3 protein, no DNA. The sample data list roughly 140,000 distinct CDR3 sequences. The study's findings and limits: For CXCR3-positive naive cells, TRB CDR3s were more hydrophobic than those of CXCR3-negative naive cells. Cryopreservation partially lowered CXCR3 expression, so most assays used fresh PBMCs. Naive subsets showed comparable surface CD5, and TCR interaction strength was also inferred from TRB CDR3 physicochemistry.

Naive cells were sorted as CD45RO-, CCR7+, CD27+ and CD95-. With respect to this clonotype: Its antigen is unknown.

The CDR3 loop spans 15 amino acids. Germline CDR1 SGHNT, CDR2 YENEEA. V gene TRBV11-3 combines with J gene TRBJ2-1; TCRdb proposes TRBD2, but this gene call is untestable without DNA. The clonotype comes from a human donor in good health. Some clones in this sample may be carry-over from other donors' samples. Input material: naive CXCR3+ CD8+ T cells from blood. Subset here: CD45RO-CCR7+CD27+CD95- naive CD8+ T cells expressing CXCR3 (TNR3+). CDR3 sequence: CASSLAWTTSNEQFF. The whole variable domain, remainder taken from reference TRBV11-3 and TRBJ2-1, is EAGVVQSPRYKIIEKKQPVAFWCNPISGHNTLYWYLQNLGQGPELLIRYENEEAVDDSQLPKDRFSAERLKGVDSTLKIQPAELGDSAVYLCASSLAWTTSNEQFFGPGTRLTVL.